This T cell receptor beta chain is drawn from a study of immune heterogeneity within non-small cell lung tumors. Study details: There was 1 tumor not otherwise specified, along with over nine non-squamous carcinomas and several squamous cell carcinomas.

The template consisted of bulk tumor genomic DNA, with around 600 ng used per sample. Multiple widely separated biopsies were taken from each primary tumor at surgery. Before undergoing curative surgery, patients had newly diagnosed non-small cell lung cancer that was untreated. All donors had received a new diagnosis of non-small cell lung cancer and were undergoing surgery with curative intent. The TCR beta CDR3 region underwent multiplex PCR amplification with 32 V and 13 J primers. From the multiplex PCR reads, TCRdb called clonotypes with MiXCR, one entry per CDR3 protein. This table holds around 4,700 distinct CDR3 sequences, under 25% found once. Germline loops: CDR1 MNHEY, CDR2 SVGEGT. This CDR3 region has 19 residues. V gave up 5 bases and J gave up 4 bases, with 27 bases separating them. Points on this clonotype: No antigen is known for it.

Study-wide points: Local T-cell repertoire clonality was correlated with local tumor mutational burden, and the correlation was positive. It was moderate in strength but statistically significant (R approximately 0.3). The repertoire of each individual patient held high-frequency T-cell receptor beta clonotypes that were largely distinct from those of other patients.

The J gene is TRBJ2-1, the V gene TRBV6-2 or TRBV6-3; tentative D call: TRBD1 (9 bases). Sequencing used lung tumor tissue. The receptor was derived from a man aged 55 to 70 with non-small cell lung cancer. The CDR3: CASSQRDRVQAGAYNEQFF. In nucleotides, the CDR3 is TGTGCCAGCAGTCAGCGGGACAGGGTACAAGCGGGAGCATACAATGAGCAGTTCTTC.